The T cell receptor beta chain under discussion was sequenced for a study of cytomegalovirus exposure and HLA in healthy donors. This CDR3 is built from 15 residues. Trimming pared 1 base from V and 4 bases from J, leaving 13 bases between. The germline V gene encodes CDR1 SGHDT and CDR2 YYEEEE. PCR involved 60 Vbeta and 13 Jbeta primers. The assay was immunoSEQ multiplex PCR, and TCRdb's table has in-frame clones only and misses some. The sample carries around 130,000 clones, more than 80% recorded once. Specimen: PBMCs. This chain joins TRBV5-6 and TRBJ2-3, with D perhaps TRBD1 (6 bases). This sequence originates from a woman aged 25 to 45 in good health and CMV-seropositive. CDR3 bases: TGTGCCAGCAGCTTGTTGGCAGGGGACCCAGATACGCAGTATTTT. Protein: CASSLLAGDPDTQYF. The whole variable domain, filled in from reference TRBV5-6 and TRBJ2-3, reads DAGVTQSPTHLIKTRGQQVTLRCSPKSGHDTVSWYQQALGQGPQFIFQYYEEEERQRGNFPDRFSGHQFPNYSSELNVNALLLGDSALYLCASSLLAGDPDTQYFGPGTRLTVL.